These 18 T cell receptor beta chains originate from one sample sequenced in a study of blood T cell repertoires in COVID-19. The assay was immunoSEQ multiplex PCR, and TCRdb's table has in-frame clones only and misses some. This table has about 300,000 clones, roughly 90% appearing once. The material sequenced was peripheral blood. The source is a man younger than 30 who had recovered from COVID-19.

This sequence joins TRBV5-1 and TRBJ2-2; TRBD1 might be the D (6 bases). CDR1 and CDR2 from the germline V gene are SGHRS and YFSETQ. Deletions cut 4 bases from V and 1 base from J, with 14 bases between. The CDR3 totals 16 residues. CDR3 sequence: CASSLGQSLNTGELFF. The DNA of the CDR3 is TGCGCCAGCAGCCTAGGACAGAGCTTGAACACCGGGGAGCTGTTTTTT.

This sequence joins TRBV6-5 and TRBJ2-1, with TRBD2 matching 11 bases. The CDR3 covers 14 residues. J lost 15 bases, V lost 2 bases, and 9 bases had no gene match. Germline-derived CDR1 and CDR2 are MNHEY and SVGAGI. Here the CDR3 reads CASSYDQLAGVGFF. The CDR3 coding sequence is TGTGCCAGCAGTTACGATCAACTAGCGGGAGTTGGGTTCTTC.

This sequence joins TRBV5-4 and TRBJ2-7, with 7 bases fitting TRBD1. V lost 4 bases to trimming and J lost 0 bases; unmatched junction nucleotides: 7. The germline CDR1 and CDR2 sequences are SGHNT and YYREEE (reference sequence). This CDR3 spans 15 amino acids. DNA for the CDR3: TGTGCCAGCAGCGTCTGGGACAGTGCCTCCTACGAGCAGTACTTC. Translating gives CASSVWDSASYEQYF.

This sequence joins TRBV7-2 and TRBJ1-5; tentatively, D is TRBD1 (6 bases). CDR1 and CDR2 (germline): SGHTA, FQGNSA. Trimming removed 5 bases at V and 4 bases at J, with 15 bases between. CDR3 length: 15 residues. CDR3 nucleotides: TGTGCCAGCAGCCCCAGGGGAGGGGAGAATCAGCCCCAGCATTTT. Protein sequence: CASSPRGGENQPQHF.

The gene calls are TRBV2 and TRBJ1-1, with 7 positions matching TRBD1. Germline-derived CDR1 and CDR2 are SNHLY and FYNNEI. There are 15 residues in the CDR3. The J segment lost 3 bases and the V segment lost 3 bases, leaving 7 bases of the junction unmatched. DNA for the CDR3: TGTGCCAGCAGTGACATATGGCAGGGGGACACTGAAGCTTTCTTT. Translation: CASSDIWQGDTEAFF. Drawing the rest from reference TRBV2 and TRBJ1-1, the complete variable domain is EPEVTQTPSHQVTQMGQEVILRCVPISNHLYFYWYRQILGQKVEFLVSFYNNEISEKSEIFDDQFSVERPDGSNFTLKIRSTKLEDSAMYFCASSDIWQGDTEAFFGQGTRLTVV.

This clone appeared once. The gene calls are TRBV18 and TRBJ2-1; 8 bases align to TRBD1. Germline assignment: CDR1 KGHSH and CDR2 LQKENI. The V and J ends lost 0 bases and 9 bases, in that order; junction bases with no gene match: 10. The CDR3 loop spans 16 amino acids. CDR3 DNA: TGTGCCAGCTCACCACCGGAACAGGGGGTCAAGGGTGAGCAGTTCTTC. Amino acid sequence: CASSPPEQGVKGEQFF.

CDR3 coding DNA: TGTGCCAGCAGCTACGTAGCGGGGCCCCGGGAGACCCAGTACTTC. Translating gives CASSYVAGPRETQYF. V and J are TRBV7-3 and TRBJ2-5; 8 bases map to TRBD2. V trimming: 4 bases; J trimming: 5 bases; junction bases outside the gene matches: 9. The CDR3 spans 15 residues. Germline loops: CDR1 SGHTA, CDR2 FQGTGA.

The V call is TRBV12-3 or TRBV12-4, the J call TRBJ2-2; the D is unclear. Trimming cost V 8 bases and J 4 bases, with 8 bases left between them. The CDR3 sequence is 12 residues long. CDR3 DNA sequence: TGTGCCAGCGAGCTGCCCACCGGGGAGCTGTTTTTT. This translates into CASELPTGELFF.

With regard to this clone: This sample includes further DNA sequences coding for the same CDR3. This rearrangement joins TRBV20-1 to TRBJ1-2, with D maybe TRBD1 (6 bases). CDR3 length equals 11 residues. Per the germline V gene, CDR1 is DFQATT and CDR2 is SNEGSKA (reference sequence). With 6 bases removed from V and 6 bases from J, the gap between germline ends came to 11 bases. CDR3 coding DNA: TGCAGTGCCAAGGGGGTGAATGGCTACACCTTC. Translated, it gives CSAKGVNGYTF.

The V and J genes are TRBV20-1 and TRBJ2-1; D could derive from TRBD1 or TRBD2 (6 bases each). Between the trimmed V and J ends, which lost 3 bases and 4 bases, there was a span of 10 bases. The CDR3 has 13 amino acids. Per germline, CDR1 DFQATT and CDR2 SNEGSKA (reference sequence). The CDR3 DNA follows: TGCAGTGCTAGTGGGGGGCTGTACAATGAGCAGTTCTTC. Translating it yields CSASGGLYNEQFF.

The genes are TRBV5-1 and TRBJ2-1; TRBD2 matches 8 bases. The CDR3 has 14 amino acids. The germline CDR1 and CDR2 sequences are SGHRS and YFSETQ. V shed 9 bases and J 2 bases; nucleotides not matched to a gene: 7. The CDR3 here is CATSRGGPYNEQFF. The CDR3 region has the DNA TGCGCCACCTCCCGGGGGGGCCCCTACAATGAGCAGTTCTTC. The full variable domain, with the rest looked up from reference TRBV5-1 and TRBJ2-1, is KAGVTQTPRYLIKTRGQQVTLSCSPISGHRSVSWYQQTPGQGLQFLFEYFSETQRNKGNFPGRFSGRQFSNSRSEMNVSTLELGDSALYLCATSRGGPYNEQFFGPGTRLTVL.

The J gene is TRBJ1-1, the V gene TRBV2; TRBD1 agrees at 8 bases. The CDR3 runs 12 residues. Germline CDR1 reads SNHLY; CDR2 reads FYNNEI. The ends lost 10 bases at V and 5 bases at J; junction bases unmatched: 6. CDR3 nucleotide sequence: TGTGCCATGGACAGGGTGAGAACTGAAGCTTTCTTT. Translated, it gives CAMDRVRTEAFF.

The genes are TRBV19 and TRBJ2-1; 7 nucleotides match TRBD2. This CDR3 has 14 amino acids. The ends lost 2 bases at V and 10 bases at J; junction bases unmatched: 8. The germline V gene encodes CDR1 LNHDA and CDR2 SQIVND (reference sequence). CDR3: CASSIPGLTTEQFF. The DNA for the CDR3 is TGTGCCAGTAGTATACCGGGACTAACAACGGAGCAGTTCTTC.

The chain uses TRBV18 and TRBJ2-7; 9 positions match TRBD2. Looked up from germline, CDR1 is KGHSH and CDR2 is LQKENI. The CDR3 runs 12 residues. V was pared by 7 bases and J by 3 bases, with 1 base of the junction left unmatched. The CDR3 DNA sequence: TGTGCCAGCTTGCGGGAGGGCTACGAGCAGTACTTC. Protein product: CASLREGYEQYF.

V is TRBV27 and J is TRBJ2-7; TRBD1 matches at 7 bases. Germline-derived CDR1 and CDR2 are MNHEY and SMNVEV (reference sequence). J was trimmed by 2 bases and V by 5 bases; bases with no gene match: 9. This CDR3 is 15 amino acids long. CDR3 amino acids: CASSIRGDSPYEQYF. The DNA of the CDR3 is TGTGCCAGCAGTATCAGAGGGGACAGTCCCTACGAGCAGTACTTC.

This clone was recorded a few times. The chain has TRBV10-3 and TRBJ2-7; TRBD2 matches 7 bases. V gave up 6 bases and J gave up 5 bases; unmatched junction bases: 4. CDR3 length equals 12 residues. Germline V gene sequence: CDR1 ENHRY, CDR2 SYGVKD. The chain's CDR3 is CAISRTRNEQYF. The CDR3 bases are TGTGCCATCAGCCGGACTAGAAACGAGCAGTACTTC.

The chain employs TRBV7-9 and TRBJ2-2, with a weak D call TRBD1 (6 bases). CDR1 is SEHNR, CDR2 FQNEAQ, per germline (reference sequence). The CDR3 runs 15 residues. The V gene lost 3 bases and the J gene lost 4 bases, with 12 bases spanning the gap. CDR3: CASSLGQGSTGELFF. CDR3 sequence (DNA): TGTGCCAGCAGCTTGGGGCAGGGGAGCACCGGGGAGCTGTTTTTT. Drawing the rest from reference TRBV7-9 and TRBJ2-2, the complete variable domain is DTGVSQNPRHKITKRGQNVTFRCDPISEHNRLYWYRQTLGQGPEFLTYFQNEAQLEKSRLLSDRFSAERPKGSFSTLEIQRTEQGDSAMYLCASSLGQGSTGELFFGEGSRLTVL.

Of note for this clone: Other nucleotide sequences in the sample specify the same CDR3. This chain uses TRBV11-1 with TRBJ2-7; D is ambiguous. The CDR3 totals 11 residues. Trimming removed 4 bases from V and 4 bases from J, with 5 bases in between. The germline V gene encodes CDR1 SGHAT and CDR2 FQDESV (reference sequence). CDR3 in DNA: TGTGCCAGCAGCTCCAGTTACGAGCAGTACTTC. It codes for CASSSSYEQYF. The full variable domain, its missing parts supplied by reference TRBV11-1 and TRBJ2-7, is EAEVAQSPRYKITEKSQAVAFWCDPISGHATLYWYRQILGQGPELLVQFQDESVVDDSQLPKDRFSAERLKGVDSTLKIQPAELGDSAMYLCASSSSYEQYFGPGTRLTVT.